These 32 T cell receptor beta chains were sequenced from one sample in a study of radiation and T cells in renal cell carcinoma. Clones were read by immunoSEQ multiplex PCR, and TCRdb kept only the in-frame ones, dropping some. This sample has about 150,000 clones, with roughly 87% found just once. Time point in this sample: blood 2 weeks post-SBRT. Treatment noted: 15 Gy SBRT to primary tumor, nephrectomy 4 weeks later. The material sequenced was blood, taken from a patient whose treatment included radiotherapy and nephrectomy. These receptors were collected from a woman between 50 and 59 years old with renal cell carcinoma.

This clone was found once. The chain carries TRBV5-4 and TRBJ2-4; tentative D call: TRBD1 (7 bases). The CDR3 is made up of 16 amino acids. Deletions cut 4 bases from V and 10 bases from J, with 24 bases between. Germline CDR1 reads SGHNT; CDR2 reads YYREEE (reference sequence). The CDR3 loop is CASSRSSGRGAEIQYF. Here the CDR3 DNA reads TGTGCCAGCAGCCGTTCCTCAGGCAGGGGGGCTGAGATTCAGTACTTC. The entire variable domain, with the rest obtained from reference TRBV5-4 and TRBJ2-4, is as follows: ETGVTQSPTHLIKTRGQQVTLRCSSQSGHNTVSWYQQALGQGPQFIFQYYREEENGRGNFPPRFSGLQFPNYSSELNVNALELDDSALYLCASSRSSGRGAEIQYFGAGTRLSVL.

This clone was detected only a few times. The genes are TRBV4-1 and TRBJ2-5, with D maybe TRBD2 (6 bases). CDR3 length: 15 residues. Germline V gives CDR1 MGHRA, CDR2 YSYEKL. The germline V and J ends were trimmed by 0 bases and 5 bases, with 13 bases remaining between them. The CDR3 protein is CASSQEGGVEETQYF. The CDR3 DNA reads TGCGCCAGCAGCCAAGAGGGGGGTGTCGAGGAGACCCAGTACTTC.

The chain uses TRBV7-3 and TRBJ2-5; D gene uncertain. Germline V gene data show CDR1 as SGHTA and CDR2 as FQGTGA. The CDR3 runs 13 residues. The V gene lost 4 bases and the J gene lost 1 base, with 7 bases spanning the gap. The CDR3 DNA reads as TGTGCCAGCAGCTCGCTACCCCAAGAGACCCAGTACTTC. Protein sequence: CASSSLPQETQYF.

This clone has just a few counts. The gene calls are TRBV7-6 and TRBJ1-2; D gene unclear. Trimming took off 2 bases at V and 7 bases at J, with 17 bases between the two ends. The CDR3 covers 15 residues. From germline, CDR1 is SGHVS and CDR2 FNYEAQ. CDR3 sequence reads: CASSLSPLEGSGYTF. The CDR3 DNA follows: TGTGCCAGCAGCTTAAGCCCGCTGGAGGGTAGTGGCTACACCTTC. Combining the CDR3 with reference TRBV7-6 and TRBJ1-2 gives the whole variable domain GAGVSQSPRYKVTKRGQDVALRCDPISGHVSLYWYRQALGQGPEFLTYFNYEAQQDKSGLPNDRFSAERPEGSISTLTIQRTEQRDSAMYRCASSLSPLEGSGYTFGSGTRLTVV.

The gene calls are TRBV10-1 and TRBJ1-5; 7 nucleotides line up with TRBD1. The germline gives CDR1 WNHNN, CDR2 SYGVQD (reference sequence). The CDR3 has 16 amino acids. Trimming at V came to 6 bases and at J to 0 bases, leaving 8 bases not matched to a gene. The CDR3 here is CASREVGGYSNQPQHF. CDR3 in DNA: TGCGCCAGCAGAGAGGTAGGGGGCTATAGCAATCAGCCCCAGCATTTT.

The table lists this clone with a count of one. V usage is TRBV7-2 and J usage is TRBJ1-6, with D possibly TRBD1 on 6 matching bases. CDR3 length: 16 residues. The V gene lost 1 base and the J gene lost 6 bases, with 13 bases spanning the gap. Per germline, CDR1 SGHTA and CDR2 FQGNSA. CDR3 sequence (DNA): TGTGCCAGCAGCTTAGGCACAGGGAGGAGTAATTCACCCCTCCACTTT. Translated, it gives CASSLGTGRSNSPLHF. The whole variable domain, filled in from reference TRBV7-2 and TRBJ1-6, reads GAGVSQSPSNKVTEKGKDVELRCDPISGHTALYWYRQSLGQGLEFLIYFQGNSAPDKSGLPSDRFSAERTGGSVSTLTIQRTQQEDSAVYLCASSLGTGRSNSPLHFGNGTRLTVT.

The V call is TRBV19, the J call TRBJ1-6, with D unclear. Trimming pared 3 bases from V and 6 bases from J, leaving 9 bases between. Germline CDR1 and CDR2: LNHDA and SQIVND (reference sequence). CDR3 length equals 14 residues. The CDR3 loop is CASSMSGVNSPLHF. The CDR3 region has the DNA TGTGCCAGTAGTATGTCGGGTGTTAATTCACCCCTCCACTTT.

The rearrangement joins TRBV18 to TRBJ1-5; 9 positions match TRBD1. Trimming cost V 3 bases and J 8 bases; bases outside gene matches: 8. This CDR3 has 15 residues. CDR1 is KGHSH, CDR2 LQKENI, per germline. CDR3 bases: TGTGCCAGCTCACCGCTGGACAGGACAGGGGAGCCCCAGCATTTT. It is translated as CASSPLDRTGEPQHF.

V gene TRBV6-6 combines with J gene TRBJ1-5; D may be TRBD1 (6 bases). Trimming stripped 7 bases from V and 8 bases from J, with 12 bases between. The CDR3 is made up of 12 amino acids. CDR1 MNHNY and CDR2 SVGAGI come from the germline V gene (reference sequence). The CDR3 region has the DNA TGTGCCAGCACCGAGGGGGAGGAGCCCCAGCATTTT. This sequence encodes CASTEGEEPQHF.

CDR3 sequence (DNA): TGTGCCAGCAGTGGACCGACAGGGGAGATGAACACTGAAGCTTTCTTT. As protein: CASSGPTGEMNTEAFF. V is TRBV6-1 and J is TRBJ1-1; 8 nucleotides match TRBD1. The CDR3 covers 16 residues. V lost 4 bases, J lost 0 bases, and 7 bases stayed unmatched. The V gene's germline CDR1 is MNHNS and CDR2 SASEGT.

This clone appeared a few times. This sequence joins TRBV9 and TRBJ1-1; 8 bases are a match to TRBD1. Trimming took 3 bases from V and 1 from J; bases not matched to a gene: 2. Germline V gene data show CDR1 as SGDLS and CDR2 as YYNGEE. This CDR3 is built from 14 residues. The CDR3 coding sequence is TGTGCCAGCAGCGCGGGACAGGCGAACACTGAAGCTTTCTTT. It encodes CASSAGQANTEAFF.

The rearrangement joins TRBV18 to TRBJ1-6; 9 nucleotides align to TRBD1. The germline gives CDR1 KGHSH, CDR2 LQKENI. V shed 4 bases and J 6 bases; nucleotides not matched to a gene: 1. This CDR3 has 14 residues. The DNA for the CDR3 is TGTGCCAGCTCACGGGACAGGGTTAATTCACCCCTCCACTTT. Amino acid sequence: CASSRDRVNSPLHF.

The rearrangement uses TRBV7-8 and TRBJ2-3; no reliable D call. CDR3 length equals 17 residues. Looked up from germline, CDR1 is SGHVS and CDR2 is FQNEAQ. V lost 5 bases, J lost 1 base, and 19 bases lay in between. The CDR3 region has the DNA TGTGCCAGCAGCCCTCCTCTACGGCTTGCAGGCACAGATACGCAGTATTTT. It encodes CASSPPLRLAGTDTQYF.

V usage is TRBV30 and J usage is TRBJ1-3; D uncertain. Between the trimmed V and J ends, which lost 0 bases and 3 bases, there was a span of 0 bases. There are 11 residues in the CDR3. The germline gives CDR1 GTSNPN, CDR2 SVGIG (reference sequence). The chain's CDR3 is CAWSVGNTIYF. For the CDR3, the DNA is TGTGCCTGGAGTGTTGGAAACACCATATATTTT.

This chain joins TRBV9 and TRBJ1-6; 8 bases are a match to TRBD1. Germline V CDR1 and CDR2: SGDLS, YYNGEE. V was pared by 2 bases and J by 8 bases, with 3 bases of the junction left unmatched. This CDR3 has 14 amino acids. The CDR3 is CASSVGQGDSPLHF. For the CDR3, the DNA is TGTGCCAGCAGCGTCGGACAGGGTGATTCACCCCTCCACTTT.

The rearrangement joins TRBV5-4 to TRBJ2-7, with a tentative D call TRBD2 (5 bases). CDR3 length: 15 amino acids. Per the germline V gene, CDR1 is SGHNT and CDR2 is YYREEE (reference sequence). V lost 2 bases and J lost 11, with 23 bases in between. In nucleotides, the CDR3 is TGTGCCAGCAGCTTACCGGGAACTATGGGCGAGGTGGAGTACTTC. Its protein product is CASSLPGTMGEVEYF.

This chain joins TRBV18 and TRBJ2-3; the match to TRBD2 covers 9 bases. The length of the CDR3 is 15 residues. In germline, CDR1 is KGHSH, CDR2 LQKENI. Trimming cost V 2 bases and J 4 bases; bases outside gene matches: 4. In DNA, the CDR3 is TGTGCCAGCTCACCAGGCGGGGGGGCATCAGATACGCAGTATTTT. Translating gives CASSPGGGASDTQYF.

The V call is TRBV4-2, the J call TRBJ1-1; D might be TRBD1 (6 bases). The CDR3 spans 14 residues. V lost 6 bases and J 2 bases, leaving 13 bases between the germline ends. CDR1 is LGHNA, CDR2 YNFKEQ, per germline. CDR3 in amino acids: CASRPGHSNTEAFF. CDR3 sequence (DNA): TGTGCCAGCAGGCCGGGACACTCAAACACTGAAGCTTTCTTT.

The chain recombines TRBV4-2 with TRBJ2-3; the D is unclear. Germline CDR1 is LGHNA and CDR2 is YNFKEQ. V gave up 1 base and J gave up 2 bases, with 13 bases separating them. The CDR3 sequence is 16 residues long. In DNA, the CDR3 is TGTGCCAGCAGCCAAGGCGTACCCCTCAACACAGATACGCAGTATTTT. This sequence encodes CASSQGVPLNTDTQYF.

This CDR3 reads CASSLAGTEKLFF. CDR3 bases: TGTGCCAGCAGCTTGGCGGGGACAGAAAAACTGTTTTTT. The chain links TRBV5-6 to TRBJ1-4, with D tentatively TRBD1 (6 bases). The CDR3 is made up of 13 amino acids. Trimming removed 0 bases at V and 8 bases at J, with 8 bases between. CDR1 and CDR2 from the germline V gene are SGHDT and YYEEEE.

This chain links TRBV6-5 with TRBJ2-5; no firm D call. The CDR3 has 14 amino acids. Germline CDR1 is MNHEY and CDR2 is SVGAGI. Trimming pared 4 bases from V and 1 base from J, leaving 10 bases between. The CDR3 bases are TGTGCCAGCAGTTCGTTACAACCCCAAGAGACCCAGTACTTC. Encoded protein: CASSSLQPQETQYF.

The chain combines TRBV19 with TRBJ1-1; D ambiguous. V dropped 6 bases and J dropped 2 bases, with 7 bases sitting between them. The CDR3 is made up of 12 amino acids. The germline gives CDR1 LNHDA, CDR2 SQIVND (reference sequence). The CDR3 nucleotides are TGTGCCAGTAGCTACGCCAACACTGAAGCTTTCTTT. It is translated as CASSYANTEAFF.

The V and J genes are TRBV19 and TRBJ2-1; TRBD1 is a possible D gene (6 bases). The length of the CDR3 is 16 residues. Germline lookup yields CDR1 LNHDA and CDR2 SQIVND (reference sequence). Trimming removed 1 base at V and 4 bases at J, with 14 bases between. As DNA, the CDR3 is TGTGCCAGTAGTATAGGGGGGCGCTTGACATACAATGAGCAGTTCTTC. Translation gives CASSIGGRLTYNEQFF. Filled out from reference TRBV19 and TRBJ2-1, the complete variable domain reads DGGITQSPKYLFRKEGQNVTLSCEQNLNHDAMYWYRQDPGQGLRLIYYSQIVNDFQKGDIAEGYSVSREKKESFPLTVTSAQKNPTAFYLCASSIGGRLTYNEQFFGPGTRLTVL.

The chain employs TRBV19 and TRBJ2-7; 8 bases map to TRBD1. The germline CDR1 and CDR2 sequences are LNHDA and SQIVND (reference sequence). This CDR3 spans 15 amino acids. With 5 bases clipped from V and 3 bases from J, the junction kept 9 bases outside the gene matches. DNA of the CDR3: TGTGCCAGTAGTCCTGGGGCAGGGGGCCTCTACGAGCAGTACTTC. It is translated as CASSPGAGGLYEQYF.

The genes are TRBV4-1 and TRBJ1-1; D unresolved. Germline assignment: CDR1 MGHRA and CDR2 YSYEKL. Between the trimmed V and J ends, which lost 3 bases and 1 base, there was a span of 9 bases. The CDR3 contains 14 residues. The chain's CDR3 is CASSQRTANTEAFF. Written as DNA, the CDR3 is TGCGCCAGCAGCCAGAGGACGGCGAACACTGAAGCTTTCTTT.

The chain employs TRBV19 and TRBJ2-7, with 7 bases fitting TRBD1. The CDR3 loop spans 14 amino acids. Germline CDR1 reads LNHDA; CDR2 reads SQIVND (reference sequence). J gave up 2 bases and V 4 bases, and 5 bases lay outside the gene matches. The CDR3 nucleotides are TGTGCCAGTAGTACACGGGACAGACCCTACGAGCAGTACTTC. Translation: CASSTRDRPYEQYF.

The CDR3 protein is CAVDATGLSPLHF. In DNA, the CDR3 is TGTGCCGTAGACGCTACAGGGCTGTCACCCCTCCACTTT. The rearrangement joins TRBV6-6 to TRBJ1-6, with D perhaps TRBD1 (6 bases). V lost 11 bases to trimming and J lost 10 bases, with 18 bases between them. Germline CDR1 and CDR2: MNHNY and SVGAGI (reference sequence). The CDR3 is 13 amino acids.

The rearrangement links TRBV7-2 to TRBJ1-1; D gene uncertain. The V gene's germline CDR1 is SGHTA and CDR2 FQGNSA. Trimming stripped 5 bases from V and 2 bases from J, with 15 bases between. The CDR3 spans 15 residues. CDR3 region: CASSLGLGENTEAFF. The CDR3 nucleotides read TGTGCCAGCAGCCTCGGTTTAGGCGAAAACACTGAAGCTTTCTTT. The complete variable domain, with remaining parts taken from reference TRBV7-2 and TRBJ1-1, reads GAGVSQSPSNKVTEKGKDVELRCDPISGHTALYWYRQSLGQGLEFLIYFQGNSAPDKSGLPSDRFSAERTGGSVSTLTIQRTQQEDSAVYLCASSLGLGENTEAFFGQGTRLTVV.

The CDR3 region is CASSRGQEAPDYTF. The DNA for the CDR3 is TGTGCCAGCTCGCGCGGACAGGAAGCCCCTGACTACACCTTC. This rearrangement joins TRBV18 to TRBJ1-2; 7 bases fit TRBD1. CDR1 is KGHSH and CDR2 is LQKENI in the germline V gene. The V and J ends lost 6 bases and 10 bases, in that order; junction bases with no gene match: 14. This CDR3 is built from 14 residues.

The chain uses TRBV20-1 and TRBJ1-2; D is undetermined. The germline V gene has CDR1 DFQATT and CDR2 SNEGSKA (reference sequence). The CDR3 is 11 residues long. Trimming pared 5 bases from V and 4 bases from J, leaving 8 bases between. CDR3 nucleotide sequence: TGCAGTGCTGGCCCGACCTATGGCTACACCTTC. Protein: CSAGPTYGYTF.

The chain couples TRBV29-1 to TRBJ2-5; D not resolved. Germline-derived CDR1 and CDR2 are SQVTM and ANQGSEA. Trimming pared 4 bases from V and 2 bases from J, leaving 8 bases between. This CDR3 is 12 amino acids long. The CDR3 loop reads CSVGPQQETQYF. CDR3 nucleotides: TGCAGCGTTGGGCCCCAGCAAGAGACCCAGTACTTC.

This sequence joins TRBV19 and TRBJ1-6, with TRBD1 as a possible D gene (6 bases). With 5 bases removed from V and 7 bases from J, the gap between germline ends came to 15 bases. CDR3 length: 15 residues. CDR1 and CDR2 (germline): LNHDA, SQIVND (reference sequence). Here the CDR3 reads CASSARQDLNSPLHF. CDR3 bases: TGTGCCAGTAGTGCCCGACAGGATCTAAATTCACCCCTCCACTTT.